The 20 T cell receptor beta chains presented below share a single source sample, sequenced in a study of T cells in Graves' hyperthyroidism and ophthalmopathy. The TCR beta CDR3 regions underwent amplification using RNA transcripts as the source. First-round RT-PCR of the TCR CDR3 relied on the HTBI primer set. TCRdb analysed the multiplex PCR reads with MiXCR anew, one entry per CDR3 protein. The table lists a few hundred thousand distinct CDR3 sequences, roughly 13% of them singletons. Sequencing input: blood. The receptor set was obtained from a woman between 18 and 29 years old with Graves' hyperthyroidism.

The sample holds a few counts of this clonotype. The CDR3 DNA reads as TGTGCCAGCAGTCCCGGGCGGGCCAAGGACGTTGCAACTAATGAAAAACTGTTTTTT. Translated: CASSPGRAKDVATNEKLFF. The gene calls are TRBV2 and TRBJ1-4; no firm D call. With 5 bases removed from V and 0 bases from J, the gap between germline ends came to 22 bases. The germline V gene encodes CDR1 SNHLY and CDR2 FYNNEI. The CDR3 is 19 amino acids.

This clonotype was seen at least ten times. V usage is TRBV20-1 and J usage is TRBJ2-7; possibly TRBD2 for D (6 bases). There are 15 residues in the CDR3. Germline V gives CDR1 DFQATT, CDR2 SNEGSKA (reference sequence). Trimming left V 3 bases short and J 4 bases short, with 19 bases between. The CDR3 is CSASFSIVGGYEQYF. The CDR3, as DNA: TGCAGTGCTAGTTTCTCGATTGTTGGGGGGTACGAGCAGTACTTC.

This clonotype was seen only a few times. The chain links TRBV7-9 to TRBJ1-2; 7 nucleotides match TRBD1. Germline lookup yields CDR1 SEHNR and CDR2 FQNEAQ (reference sequence). J gave up 4 bases and V 5 bases, and 7 bases lay outside the gene matches. This CDR3 comprises 14 residues. This CDR3 is CASSAFEGAYGYTF. The CDR3 DNA is TGTGCCAGCAGCGCTTTCGAGGGGGCCTATGGCTACACCTTC. Full variable domain (outside the CDR3, taken from reference TRBV7-9 and TRBJ1-2): DTGVSQNPRHKITKRGQNVTFRCDPISEHNRLYWYRQTLGQGPEFLTYFQNEAQLEKSRLLSDRFSAERPKGSFSTLEIQRTEQGDSAMYLCASSAFEGAYGYTFGSGTRLTVV.

For this clonotype: This could be a read error, since a much larger clone is one nucleotide away. J is TRBJ2-2 and V is TRBV28; D assignment may be TRBD1 or TRBD2 (5 bases each). V lost 7 bases to trimming and J lost 2 bases, with 20 bases between them. The CDR3 length is 17 residues. Per the germline V gene, CDR1 is MDHEN and CDR2 is SYDVKM. CDR3 amino acids: CASNPTADTPNTGELFF. CDR3 in DNA: TGTGCCAGCAACCCGACAGCGGACACACCTAACACCGGGGAGCTGTTTTTT.

This clonotype was observed at least ten times. The chain is built from TRBV28 and TRBJ1-1; D unclear. Trimming took off 8 bases at V and 13 bases at J, with 17 bases between the two ends. The V gene's germline CDR1 is MDHEN and CDR2 SYDVKM. This CDR3 is built from 11 residues. The CDR3 DNA is TGTGCCAGCCACGCAGCTGGGTTTGGTTTCTTT. Protein sequence: CASHAAGFGFF.

There are many counts of this clonotype. The chain recombines TRBV5-1 with TRBJ2-3; possibly TRBD1 for D (5 bases). CDR3 length: 19 residues. Trimming removed 4 bases at V and 3 bases at J, with 27 bases between. Germline V CDR1 and CDR2: SGHRS, YFSETQ. The CDR3 protein is CASSPISTGDSFRTDTQYF. Written as DNA, the CDR3 is TGCGCCAGCAGCCCGATCTCCACAGGAGACTCCTTCCGGACAGATACGCAGTATTTT. Full variable domain (missing parts from reference TRBV5-1 and TRBJ2-3): KAGVTQTPRYLIKTRGQQVTLSCSPISGHRSVSWYQQTPGQGLQFLFEYFSETQRNKGNFPGRFSGRQFSNSRSEMNVSTLELGDSALYLCASSPISTGDSFRTDTQYFGPGTRLTVL.

This clonotype was seen at least ten times. J is TRBJ1-1 and V is TRBV20-1, with 10 nucleotides matching TRBD1. This CDR3 is built from 14 residues. Germline V gene lookup returns CDR1 DFQATT and CDR2 SNEGSKA (reference sequence). Losses at the gene ends were 5 bases for V and 1 base for J; bases not matched to a gene: 4. The CDR3 nucleotides read TGCAGTGCTGCAAGACAGGGGGCGAACACTGAAGCTTTCTTT. It is translated as CSAARQGANTEAFF.

This clonotype was recorded many times. The V gene is TRBV20-1, the J gene TRBJ2-3; TRBD2 matches 9 bases. Germline V CDR1 and CDR2: DFQATT, SNEGSKA (reference sequence). CDR3 size: 14 residues. Trimming at V came to 6 bases and at J to 1 base, leaving 5 bases not matched to a gene. CDR3 sequence reads: CSAKTSGRTDTQYF. The CDR3 nucleotides are TGCAGTGCCAAGACTAGCGGACGCACAGATACGCAGTATTTT.

This clonotype was found many times. The V and J genes are TRBV28 and TRBJ2-3; a weak D match, TRBD2 (5 bases). V gave up 10 bases and J gave up 1 base, with 15 bases separating them. The germline V gene has CDR1 MDHEN and CDR2 SYDVKM. The CDR3 covers 14 residues. The CDR3 DNA follows: TGTGCCACGAGGAGAAGCGGCGGCACAGATACGCAGTATTTT. It codes for CATRRSGGTDTQYF.

In its sample, this clonotype was seen many times. V and J are TRBV7-2 and TRBJ1-4; 8 bases map to TRBD1. Germline-derived CDR1 and CDR2 are SGHTA and FQGNSA. There are 14 residues in the CDR3. Unmatched junction bases numbered 7, after V lost 3 bases and J lost 10 bases. CDR3 in DNA: TGTGCCAGCAGCTTGGGACAGGCGGGGGTAAAACTGTTTTTT. Its translation: CASSLGQAGVKLFF.

This clonotype was recorded many times. This chain uses TRBV7-2 with TRBJ1-5; a possible D gene is TRBD1 (6 bases). Trimming cost V 0 bases and J 3 bases, with 12 bases left between them. CDR1 is SGHTA, CDR2 FQGNSA, per germline. CDR3 size: 16 residues. The chain's CDR3 is CASSLAARGNNQPQHF. The CDR3 DNA reads as TGTGCCAGCAGCTTAGCCGCCAGGGGAAACAATCAGCCCCAGCATTTT.

This clonotype was seen more than once but under ten times. The genes are TRBV19 and TRBJ1-5; D is unresolved. CDR3 length: 13 amino acids. Per germline, CDR1 LNHDA and CDR2 SQIVND (reference sequence). V was pared by 6 bases and J by 1 base, with 7 bases between. The CDR3 bases are TGTGCCAGTAGCCCGACGAGCAATCAGCCCCAGCATTTT. It specifies CASSPTSNQPQHF. The entire variable domain, with the rest obtained from reference TRBV19 and TRBJ1-5, is as follows: DGGITQSPKYLFRKEGQNVTLSCEQNLNHDAMYWYRQDPGQGLRLIYYSQIVNDFQKGDIAEGYSVSREKKESFPLTVTSAQKNPTAFYLCASSPTSNQPQHFGDGTRLSIL.

The V call is TRBV28, the J call TRBJ2-7; 10 positions agree with TRBD1. Per germline, CDR1 MDHEN and CDR2 SYDVKM. Trimming at V came to 2 bases and at J to 7 bases, leaving 5 bases not matched to a gene. The CDR3 length is 14 residues. The CDR3 sequence: CASSLPDRGREQYF. In nucleotides, the CDR3 is TGTGCCAGCAGTTTACCAGACAGGGGGCGGGAGCAGTACTTC.

This clonotype occurred many times. The chain has TRBV7-9 and TRBJ1-1, with D possibly being TRBD1 (5 bases). In germline, CDR1 is SEHNR, CDR2 FQNEAQ (reference sequence). The CDR3 runs 15 residues. Trimming removed 5 bases at V and 0 bases at J, with 13 bases between. The DNA for the CDR3 is TGTGCCAGCAGCCCCGCTTGGGGGATGAACACTGAAGCTTTCTTT. Amino acid sequence: CASSPAWGMNTEAFF.

This clonotype has a count of ten or more. The chain employs TRBV7-9 and TRBJ2-7; D remains ambiguous. CDR3 length: 12 residues. Between the trimmed V and J ends, which lost 5 bases and 10 bases, there was a span of 15 bases. Germline V gene sequence: CDR1 SEHNR, CDR2 FQNEAQ (reference sequence). The CDR3 DNA reads as TGTGCCAGCAGCCTTGGGCCTTCAGATCAGTACTTC. It codes for CASSLGPSDQYF.

This clonotype occurred many times. This sequence joins TRBV28 and TRBJ2-7; the D gene is possibly TRBD2 (5 bases). Germline V lookup: CDR1 MDHEN, CDR2 SYDVKM. The CDR3 covers 13 residues. The germline V and J ends were trimmed by 3 bases and 4 bases, with 10 bases remaining between them. CDR3 sequence: CASSFPSRYEQYF. In nucleotides, the CDR3 is TGTGCCAGCAGTTTCCCTAGCCGATACGAGCAGTACTTC.

To note about this clonotype: This may stem from a read error, because a much larger clone lies one nucleotide away. The chain carries TRBV30 and TRBJ2-1; D is possibly TRBD1 (6 bases). Germline V gene lookup returns CDR1 GTSNPN and CDR2 SVGIG (reference sequence). V was cut by 5 bases and J by 10 bases, with 15 bases left in between. This CDR3 contains 12 residues. CDR3 sequence (DNA): TGTGCCTGGGAGGACAGTCGGCGCGAGCAGTTCTTC. Protein product: CAWEDSRREQFF.

The V and J genes are TRBV4-3 and TRBJ1-2; possibly TRBD1 for D (6 bases). V was clipped by 4 bases and J by 3 bases, with 18 bases between them. CDR1 and CDR2 from the germline V gene are LGHNA and YSLEER. This CDR3 has 16 residues. Here the CDR3 DNA reads TGCGCCAGCAGCCGGAATACACAGGGACTTCACTATGGCTACACCTTC. It yields the protein CASSRNTQGLHYGYTF.

There are a few counts of this clonotype. V gene TRBV20-1 combines with J gene TRBJ2-1; 9 bases map to TRBD2. V trimming: 1 base; J trimming: 7 bases; junction bases outside the gene matches: 5. Germline assignment: CDR1 DFQATT and CDR2 SNEGSKA (reference sequence). The CDR3 is 14 residues long. CDR3 DNA: TGCAGTGCTAGAGTTCCTAGCGGGACGAATGAGCAGTTCTTC. Its translation is CSARVPSGTNEQFF.

In its sample, this clonotype was seen many times. V is TRBV7-6 and J is TRBJ2-1, with TRBD2 matching over 13 bases. This CDR3 has 15 residues. The germline CDR1 and CDR2 sequences are SGHVS and FNYEAQ. J lost 9 bases, V lost 0 bases, and 2 bases had no gene match. In DNA form, the CDR3 reads TGTGCCAGCAGCTTAGCACTAGCGGGAGGGAGTGAGCAGTTCTTC. Amino acid sequence: CASSLALAGGSEQFF.